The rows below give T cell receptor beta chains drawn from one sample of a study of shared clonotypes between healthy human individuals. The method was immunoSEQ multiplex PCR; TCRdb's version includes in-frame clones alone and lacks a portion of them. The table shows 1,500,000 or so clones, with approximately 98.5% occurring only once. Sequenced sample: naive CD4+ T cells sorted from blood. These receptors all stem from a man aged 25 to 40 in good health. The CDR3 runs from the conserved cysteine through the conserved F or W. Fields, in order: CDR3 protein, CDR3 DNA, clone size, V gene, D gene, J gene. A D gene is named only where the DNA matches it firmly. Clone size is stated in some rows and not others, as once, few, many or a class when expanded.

CDR3 protein: CASSEAPLYGYTF
CDR3 DNA: TGTGCCAGCAGTGAAGCGCCCTTATATGGCTACACCTTC
clone size: -
V gene: TRBV2
D gene: -
J gene: TRBJ1-2

CDR3 protein: CASSPGLARTDTQYF
CDR3 DNA: TGTGCCAGCAGCCCGGGACTAGCTCGCACAGATACGCAGTATTTT
clone size: -
V gene: TRBV7-2
D gene: TRBD2
J gene: TRBJ2-3

CDR3 protein: CSVVAAYGYTF
CDR3 DNA: TGCAGCGTTGTCGCGGCCTATGGCTACACCTTC
clone size: -
V gene: TRBV29-1
D gene: -
J gene: TRBJ1-2

CDR3 protein: CASTGSSGNQPQHF
CDR3 DNA: TGTGCCAGCACAGGTAGCTCGGGCAATCAGCCCCAGCATTTT
clone size: once
V gene: TRBV2
D gene: -
J gene: TRBJ1-5

CDR3 protein: CASSVATTTDYNEQFF
CDR3 DNA: TGTGCCAGCAGCGTAGCTACGACTACCGACTACAATGAGCAGTTCTTC
clone size: -
V gene: TRBV9
D gene: -
J gene: TRBJ2-1

CDR3 protein: CASSHPGQNTEAFF
CDR3 DNA: TGCGCCAGCAGCCACCCGGGACAGAACACTGAAGCTTTCTTT
clone size: -
V gene: TRBV4-1
D gene: -
J gene: TRBJ1-1

CDR3 protein: CASSRGTEDQPQHF
CDR3 DNA: TGTGCCAGCTCACGCGGGACGGAAGATCAGCCCCAGCATTTT
clone size: -
V gene: TRBV18
D gene: -
J gene: TRBJ1-5

CDR3 protein: CASSYSTDTSEQFF
CDR3 DNA: TGTGCCAGCAGTTACTCGACAGATACAAGTGAGCAGTTCTTC
clone size: -
V gene: TRBV6-5
D gene: -
J gene: TRBJ2-1

CDR3 protein: CASSGRATQYF
CDR3 DNA: TGTGCCAGCAGTGGGAGGGCGACCCAGTACTTC
clone size: -
V gene: TRBV6-5
D gene: TRBD2
J gene: TRBJ2-5

CDR3 protein: CASSVDGTDYNEQFF
CDR3 DNA: TGTGCCAGCAGCGTAGACGGGACTGATTACAATGAGCAGTTCTTC
clone size: -
V gene: TRBV9
D gene: -
J gene: TRBJ2-1

CDR3 protein: CASSPTSGSLYEQYF
CDR3 DNA: TGTGCCAGCAGCCCGACTAGCGGGAGTCTCTACGAGCAGTACTTC
clone size: -
V gene: TRBV16
D gene: TRBD2
J gene: TRBJ2-7

CDR3 protein: CASSSNTEISGNTIYF
CDR3 DNA: TGCGCCAGCAGCTCGAATACAGAAATCTCTGGAAACACCATATATTTT
clone size: -
V gene: TRBV5-1
D gene: -
J gene: TRBJ1-3

CDR3 protein: CASSFRGGGTISGANVLTF
CDR3 DNA: TGTGCCAGCAGTTTCCGTGGTGGGGGAACCATCTCTGGGGCCAACGTCCTGACTTTC
clone size: -
V gene: TRBV27
D gene: -
J gene: TRBJ2-6

CDR3 protein: CASSLEGQEYQPQHF
CDR3 DNA: TGCGCCAGCAGCTTGGAGGGACAAGAGTATCAGCCCCAGCATTTT
clone size: -
V gene: TRBV5-1
D gene: -
J gene: TRBJ1-5

CDR3 protein: CASSLASSSGNTIYF
CDR3 DNA: TGTGCCAGCAGCTTGGCCAGCAGCTCTGGAAACACCATATATTTT
clone size: -
V gene: TRBV7-9
D gene: -
J gene: TRBJ1-3

CDR3 protein: CSVVGTGQETQYF
CDR3 DNA: TGCAGCGTTGTTGGGACCGGACAAGAGACCCAGTACTTC
clone size: -
V gene: TRBV29-1
D gene: -
J gene: TRBJ2-5

CDR3 protein: CASSLRGDYGYTF
CDR3 DNA: TGTGCCAGCAGCTTGAGGGGTGACTATGGCTACACCTTC
clone size: once
V gene: TRBV27
D gene: -
J gene: TRBJ1-2

CDR3 protein: CASSFRDRGGEQYF
CDR3 DNA: TGTGCCAGCAGCTTCCGGGACAGGGGTGGAGAGCAGTACTTC
clone size: -
V gene: TRBV7-9
D gene: TRBD1
J gene: TRBJ2-7

CDR3 protein: CASSLREGSGSNEQYF
CDR3 DNA: TGTGCCAGCAGCTTACGGGAGGGGAGCGGGAGCAACGAGCAGTACTTC
clone size: -
V gene: TRBV11-2
D gene: TRBD2
J gene: TRBJ2-7

CDR3 protein: CASSLLGLGKTQYF
CDR3 DNA: TGTGCCAGCAGTTTATTAGGTCTGGGGAAGACCCAGTACTTC
clone size: -
V gene: TRBV27
D gene: -
J gene: TRBJ2-5

CDR3 protein: CASRARGPYEQYF
CDR3 DNA: TGTGCCAGCAGGGCCCGGGGACCCTACGAGCAGTACTTC
clone size: -
V gene: TRBV2
D gene: -
J gene: TRBJ2-7

CDR3 protein: CASSPRGGYEQYF
CDR3 DNA: TGTGCCAGCAGCCCCCGGGGAGGGTACGAGCAGTACTTC
clone size: -
V gene: TRBV7-3
D gene: TRBD2
J gene: TRBJ2-7